These 30 T cell receptor beta chains came from one sample sequenced in a study of sequential checkpoint blockade in melanoma (dated by TCRdb to the late 2010s). The treatment or condition tag for this specimen amounts to: randomized to nivolumab then ipilimumab (arm A) or the reverse (arm B). The library was built by means of the immunoSEQ multiplex PCR assay. Held by TCRdb, this immuneACCESS table contains in-frame sequences only and omits some clones. Under half of the omission traces to an unresolved V gene where checked; the cause of the rest is unknown. Within this sample are 25,000 to 35,000 clones, with 85% to 90% of them counted one time only. The ten biggest clones cover around 13% of the sample. This material consisted of CD8+ T cells sorted from blood (inferred from file names), taken from a patient given nivolumab and ipilimumab in sequence. These receptors were collected from a human donor with melanoma.

This clone was observed a handful of times. The rearrangement joins TRBV7-9 to TRBJ1-3, with 7 bases lining up with TRBD1. This CDR3 has 14 amino acids. The germline V gene has CDR1 SEHNR and CDR2 FQNEAQ (reference sequence). The V segment lost 6 bases and the J segment 0 bases; nucleotides outside the gene matches: 2. This CDR3 is CASRDRSSGNTIYF. Written as DNA, the CDR3 is TGTGCCAGCAGGGACAGGAGCTCTGGAAACACCATATATTTT.

The chain is built from TRBV30 and TRBJ2-2; the D gene is possibly TRBD2 (6 bases). Trimming cost V 3 bases and J 1 base, with 12 bases left between them. CDR3 length equals 15 residues. Looked up from germline, CDR1 is GTSNPN and CDR2 is SVGIG (reference sequence). For the CDR3, the DNA is TGTGCCTGGAGCGGTAGGGGAGGGAACACCGGGGAGCTGTTTTTT. Translated: CAWSGRGGNTGELFF.

The chain joins TRBV5-1 to TRBJ2-1; 7 nucleotides match TRBD1. The CDR3 totals 15 residues. Germline loops: CDR1 SGHRS, CDR2 YFSETQ. After removal of 0 bases from V and 0 bases from J, the junction contained 0 bases not matched to a gene. The CDR3 DNA reads TGCGCCAGCAGCTTGGACAGGGGCTCCTACAATGAGCAGTTCTTC. Protein product: CASSLDRGSYNEQFF.

The chain is built from TRBV7-2 and TRBJ2-1; D unclear. The CDR3 contains 15 residues. V lost 2 bases and J 3 bases, leaving 11 bases between the germline ends. The germline CDR1 and CDR2 sequences are SGHTA and FQGNSA. Written as DNA, the CDR3 is TGTGCCAGCAGCTTAAACGCGGAACACTACAATGAGCAGTTCTTC. It specifies CASSLNAEHYNEQFF.

The chain has TRBV27 and TRBJ1-5; 7 nucleotides align to TRBD1. The junction had 3 bases not matched to a gene; V was cut back by 0 bases and J by 7 bases. CDR1 is MNHEY, CDR2 SMNVEV, per germline (reference sequence). The CDR3 sequence is 14 residues long. The CDR3 DNA reads as TGTGCCAGCAGTTTATCAGGGGGCGGACAGCCCCAGCATTTT. Translated, it gives CASSLSGGGQPQHF.

This sequence joins TRBV28 and TRBJ2-1, with TRBD2 matching over 9 bases. The CDR3 totals 18 residues. After removal of 5 bases from V and 8 bases from J, the junction contained 19 bases not matched to a gene. Germline V CDR1 and CDR2: MDHEN, SYDVKM. CDR3 amino acids: CASSHPSGDFSQMDEQFF. The CDR3 nucleotides read TGTGCCAGCAGTCACCCTAGCGGGGACTTTTCCCAAATGGATGAGCAGTTCTTC.

This clone was detected once. V and J are TRBV19 and TRBJ1-2, with D maybe TRBD1 (5 bases). Germline CDR1 and CDR2: LNHDA and SQIVND (reference sequence). The length of the CDR3 is 15 residues. V lost 3 bases and J lost 5, with 16 bases in between. The CDR3, as DNA: TGTGCCAGTAGTATCAGCGGGACGGGGCCATATGGCTACACCTTC. This gives the protein CASSISGTGPYGYTF.

This sequence joins TRBV4-1 and TRBJ2-1, with a weak D call TRBD2 (5 bases). Germline lookup yields CDR1 MGHRA and CDR2 YSYEKL. V was clipped by 0 bases and J by 9 bases, with 21 bases between them. This CDR3 contains 17 residues. The CDR3 spells CASSQDTLTRWSGEQFF. The CDR3 DNA sequence: TGCGCCAGCAGCCAAGATACCTTAACTAGGTGGTCAGGTGAGCAGTTCTTC.

The chain is built from TRBV2 and TRBJ2-7; the D gene is possibly TRBD1 (6 bases). The germline V gene encodes CDR1 SNHLY and CDR2 FYNNEI. The CDR3 totals 16 residues. V gave up 0 bases and J gave up 3 bases, with 15 bases separating them. DNA for the CDR3: TGTGCCAGCAGTGAAGCGCCAGGGGCGAAAGGCTACGAGCAGTACGTC. Translation: CASSEAPGAKGYEQYV.

The chain recombines TRBV6-1 with TRBJ2-7; D is undetermined. Germline V gives CDR1 MNHNS, CDR2 SASEGT. V dropped 1 base and J dropped 6 bases, with 7 bases sitting between them. CDR3 length: 12 residues. The CDR3 DNA is TGTGCCAGCAGTGAAGGCTGGGGCGAGCAGTACGTC. This sequence encodes CASSEGWGEQYV.

The chain employs TRBV19 and TRBJ1-2; no firm D call. Trimming shortened V by 6 bases and J by 4 bases, and 9 bases separated the two germline ends. Per germline, CDR1 LNHDA and CDR2 SQIVND (reference sequence). CDR3 length: 12 amino acids. This CDR3 reads CASSLTVYGYTF. The CDR3 DNA reads TGTGCCAGTAGCCTGACTGTCTATGGCTACACCTTC.

The rearrangement uses TRBV9 and TRBJ2-1; 11 bases agree with TRBD2. The CDR3 sequence is 16 residues long. V lost 3 bases to trimming and J lost 6 bases; unmatched junction nucleotides: 8. Germline-derived CDR1 and CDR2 are SGDLS and YYNGEE. CDR3 loop: CASSAPLGTSGNEQFF. The CDR3 nucleotides are TGTGCCAGCAGCGCTCCTCTCGGGACTAGCGGCAATGAGCAGTTCTTC.

This clone was found once. This sequence joins TRBV7-8 and TRBJ2-2; 10 nucleotides match TRBD2. Trimming at V came to 1 base and at J to 4 bases, leaving 6 bases not matched to a gene. CDR3 size: 17 residues. Looked up from germline, CDR1 is SGHVS and CDR2 is FQNEAQ. CDR3: CASSLELAGQTTGELFF. CDR3 DNA sequence: TGTGCCAGCAGCTTAGAACTAGCGGGACAGACCACCGGGGAGCTGTTTTTT.

This chain joins TRBV4-1 and TRBJ2-1; D gene ambiguous. Trimming left V 1 base short and J 5 bases short, with 6 bases between. In germline, CDR1 is MGHRA, CDR2 YSYEKL. This CDR3 is built from 13 residues. CDR3: CASSQVRDNEQFF. The CDR3 DNA follows: TGCGCCAGCAGCCAAGTTCGAGACAATGAGCAGTTCTTC.

The chain is built from TRBV7-6 and TRBJ2-1; 7 nucleotides agree with TRBD2. This CDR3 spans 14 amino acids. Germline V lookup: CDR1 SGHVS, CDR2 FNYEAQ. Trimming at V came to 5 bases and at J to 5 bases, leaving 6 bases not matched to a gene. Written as DNA, the CDR3 is TGTGCCAGCAGCCAGCGGGACCTAGACAATGAGCAGTTCTTC. It codes for CASSQRDLDNEQFF. Complete variable domain (other parts from reference TRBV7-6 and TRBJ2-1): GAGVSQSPRYKVTKRGQDVALRCDPISGHVSLYWYRQALGQGPEFLTYFNYEAQQDKSGLPNDRFSAERPEGSISTLTIQRTEQRDSAMYRCASSQRDLDNEQFFGPGTRLTVL.

This clone came up once. This chain connects TRBV6-5 to TRBJ1-2, with 11 nucleotides matching TRBD1. The germline V gene has CDR1 MNHEY and CDR2 SVGAGI. Trimming took 2 bases from V and 7 from J; bases not matched to a gene: 0. The CDR3 spans 13 residues. CDR3 nucleotide sequence: TGTGCCAGCAGTTACGGGACAGGGGGTGGCTACACCTTC. Translation: CASSYGTGGGYTF.

V gene TRBV28 combines with J gene TRBJ2-7; possible D gene TRBD2, 6 bases. Germline loops: CDR1 MDHEN, CDR2 SYDVKM. The V gene lost 1 base and the J gene lost 4 bases, with 23 bases spanning the gap. The CDR3 extends over 18 amino acids. The CDR3 spells CASSLFLRRKWREYEQYV. As DNA, the CDR3 is TGTGCCAGCAGTTTATTTCTTCGCCGAAAGTGGCGGGAATACGAGCAGTACGTC.

This clone was recorded a few times. The junction differs from germline at one of its ends, possibly a read error. The chain recombines TRBV7-9 with TRBJ1-3, with TRBD1 matching over 7 bases. Germline CDR1 and CDR2: SEHNR and FQNEAQ (reference sequence). CDR3 length equals 16 residues. The DNA for the CDR3 is TGCGCCAGCAGCCAAGATGGGGACAGCTCTGGAAACACCATATATTTT. Protein product: CASSQDGDSSGNTIYF.

The gene calls are TRBV5-6 and TRBJ2-7; a possible D gene is TRBD2 (6 bases). CDR1 and CDR2 (germline): SGHDT, YYEEEE. The CDR3 spans 13 residues. Deletions cut 0 bases from V and 5 bases from J, with 9 bases between. DNA for the CDR3: TGTGCCAGCAGCTTGGTACTAGCTAACGAGCAGTACTTC. This gives the protein CASSLVLANEQYF.

The chain carries TRBV6-1 and TRBJ2-2; D gene unclear. This CDR3 spans 12 amino acids. V was shortened by 6 bases and J by 6 bases, with 8 bases between the two germline ends. Germline V gene sequence: CDR1 MNHNS, CDR2 SASEGT. The CDR3 region has the DNA TGTGCCAGCAGCCGGGTTTCCGGGGAGCTGTTTTTT. Encoded protein: CASSRVSGELFF.

The chain joins TRBV7-8 to TRBJ2-7; 9 bases fit TRBD1. CDR3 size: 15 residues. Germline loops: CDR1 SGHVS, CDR2 FQNEAQ. V was clipped by 4 bases and J by 3 bases; unmatched bases: 7. The CDR3 reads CASSSNWGQGYEQYV. The CDR3 bases are TGTGCCAGCAGCTCTAATTGGGGACAGGGCTACGAGCAGTACGTC.

The chain links TRBV6-5 to TRBJ2-7, with D possibly being TRBD2 (6 bases). Per germline, CDR1 MNHEY and CDR2 SVGAGI. V was pared by 5 bases and J by 2 bases, with 13 bases between. The CDR3 is made up of 14 amino acids. CDR3 sequence: CASSPGSGAYEQYF. The DNA for the CDR3 is TGTGCCAGCAGTCCGGGTAGCGGAGCCTACGAGCAGTACTTC.

Notes on this clone: The junction does not match germline at one end; this may be a read error. The chain recombines TRBV7-3 with TRBJ2-4; 11 bases align to TRBD2. Germline CDR1 reads SGHTA; CDR2 reads FQGTGA. The CDR3 length is 15 residues. The CDR3 DNA is TGTGCCAGCAGCTTGGGACTAGCGGCGTCCCGCGGTGCAGACTTC. The encoded protein is CASSLGLAASRGADF. Based on the CDR3 plus reference TRBV7-3 and TRBJ2-4, the full variable domain is GAGVSQTPSNKVTEKGKYVELRCDPISGHTALYWYRQSLGQGPEFLIYFQGTGAADDSGLPNDRFFAVRPEGSVSTLKIQRTERGDSAVYLCASSLGLAASRGADFGAGTRLSVL.

The rearrangement joins TRBV19 to TRBJ2-7; the D gene is possibly TRBD1 (5 bases). The CDR3 covers 14 residues. Trimming took 3 bases from V and 0 from J, leaving 9 bases between them. CDR1 LNHDA and CDR2 SQIVND come from the germline V gene (reference sequence). The CDR3 nucleotides are TGTGCCAGTAGTATCACAGGAAACTCCTACGAGCAGTACTTC. It encodes CASSITGNSYEQYF. The variable domain in full, with the rest retrieved from reference TRBV19 and TRBJ2-7, is DGGITQSPKYLFRKEGQNVTLSCEQNLNHDAMYWYRQDPGQGLRLIYYSQIVNDFQKGDIAEGYSVSREKKESFPLTVTSAQKNPTAFYLCASSITGNSYEQYFGPGTRLTVT.

This chain links TRBV25-1 with TRBJ2-7; no clear D. Looked up from germline, CDR1 is MGHDK and CDR2 is SYGVNS. The CDR3 runs 14 residues. Trimming removed 10 bases at V and 3 bases at J, with 19 bases between. The CDR3 here is CATSLGQSIYEQYF. The CDR3 nucleotides are TGTGCCACCTCGTTGGGCCAATCAATCTACGAGCAGTACTTC.

V gene TRBV27 combines with J gene TRBJ2-2; D unclear. Germline V lookup: CDR1 MNHEY, CDR2 SMNVEV (reference sequence). Trimming pared 3 bases from V and 8 bases from J, leaving 10 bases between. There are 13 residues in the CDR3. The CDR3 bases are TGTGCCAGCAGTTTCACGGTGCTAGGGGAGCTGTTTTTT. Translation: CASSFTVLGELFF.

The chain has TRBV27 and TRBJ2-2; 10 bases match TRBD1. The CDR3 is made up of 15 amino acids. Germline V gene data show CDR1 as MNHEY and CDR2 as SMNVEV (reference sequence). The V segment lost 5 bases and the J segment 7 bases; nucleotides outside the gene matches: 7. Here the CDR3 DNA reads TGTGCCAGCAGTCTCGGGACAGGGGTCGGCGGGGAGCTGTTTTTT. Translating it yields CASSLGTGVGGELFF.

The chain recombines TRBV9 with TRBJ1-1, with D perhaps matching TRBD1 (5 bases). Germline CDR1 and CDR2: SGDLS and YYNGEE. The V gene lost 3 bases and the J gene lost 0 bases, with 15 bases spanning the gap. The length of the CDR3 is 16 residues. The CDR3 DNA reads as TGTGCCAGCAGCGGCGACTTCCCAGGGATGAACACTGAAGCTTTCTTT. Translating it yields CASSGDFPGMNTEAFF.

The chain employs TRBV7-2 and TRBJ2-3; 7 positions match TRBD1. After removal of 2 bases from V and 2 bases from J, the junction contained 10 bases not matched to a gene. The CDR3 sequence is 17 residues long. The germline CDR1 and CDR2 sequences are SGHTA and FQGNSA. CDR3 protein: CASSLIPVDRITDTQYF. The CDR3 coding sequence is TGTGCCAGCAGCTTAATCCCTGTGGACAGGATCACAGATACGCAGTATTTT.

This chain links TRBV5-4 with TRBJ2-3; 11 positions agree with TRBD2. The CDR3 consists of 17 residues. Unmatched junction bases numbered 8, after V lost 0 bases and J lost 5 bases. Germline V gene sequence: CDR1 SGHNT, CDR2 YYREEE (reference sequence). CDR3 DNA: TGTGCCAGCAGCTTGGGTATAGCGGGGGGGCCGAGAGATACGCAGTATTTT. Translation: CASSLGIAGGPRDTQYF.